The subject of this entry is one TCR beta chain. Its target is unknown. The data stem from a study of blood T cells in healthy people across ages. The authors ran a second PCR of roughly 7 to 11 cycles using a sample-barcoded 5' primer and a J-beta primer mix. MiXCR, applied by TCRdb to the 5' RACE reads, yields one record per CDR3 protein. The table has about 770,000 distinct CDR3 sequences, roughly 44% seen once. General study points: Older individuals had lower TCR beta diversity per million T cells (the decline was roughly linear).

This CDR3 spans 15 amino acids. The source material was blood. The genes are TRBV21-1 and TRBJ2-4; TRBD1, as called in the table, went unchecked against the DNA. The end of the DNA is better explained by TRBJ2-7, so the J call may be wrong. TRBV21-1 is classified as a pseudogene. The source is a man between 60 and 75 years old in good health. CDR3: CASSNMTGGSYEQYF. CDR3 DNA: TGTGCCAGCAGCAACATGACAGGGGGGAGCTACGAGCAGTACTTC.